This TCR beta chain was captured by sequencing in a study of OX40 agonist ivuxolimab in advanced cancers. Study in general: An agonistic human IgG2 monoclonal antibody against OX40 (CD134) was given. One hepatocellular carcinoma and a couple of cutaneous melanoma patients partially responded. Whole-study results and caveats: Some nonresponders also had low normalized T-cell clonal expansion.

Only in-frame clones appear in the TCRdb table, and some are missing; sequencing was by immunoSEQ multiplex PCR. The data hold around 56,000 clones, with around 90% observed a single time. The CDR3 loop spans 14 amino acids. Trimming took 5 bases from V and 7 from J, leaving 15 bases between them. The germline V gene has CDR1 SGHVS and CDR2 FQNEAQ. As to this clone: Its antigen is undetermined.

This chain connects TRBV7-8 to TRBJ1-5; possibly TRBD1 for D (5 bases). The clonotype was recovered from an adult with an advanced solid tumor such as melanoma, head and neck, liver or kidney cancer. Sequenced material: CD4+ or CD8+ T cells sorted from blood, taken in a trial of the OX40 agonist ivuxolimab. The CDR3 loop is CASSPGGMSQPQHF. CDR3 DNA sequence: TGTGCCAGCAGCCCGGGGGGTATGAGCCAGCCCCAGCATTTT.